The next 8 T cell receptor beta chains were all read from a single sample in a study of breast tumors, draining lymph nodes, adjacent tissues. The lymph nodes were axillary draining lymph nodes from breast cancer patients. TCRdb reprocessed the multiplex PCR reads with MiXCR, giving one entry per CDR3 protein. The table records roughly 220,000 distinct CDR3 sequences, less than 35% of them present only once. The sequenced sample was axillary lymph node tissue. The receptors stem from a female donor with breast cancer. Some clones in this sample may be carry-over from other donors' samples.

This clonotype appeared many times. The V gene is TRBV2, the J gene TRBJ2-4; D call uncertain. V was trimmed by 6 bases and J by 6 bases, leaving 9 bases between them. The germline V gene has CDR1 SNHLY and CDR2 FYNNEI. The CDR3 runs 12 residues. CDR3: CASRPDANIQYF. In DNA form, the CDR3 reads TGTGCCAGCAGACCCGACGCAAACATTCAGTACTTC.

About this clonotype itself: This may stem from a read error, because a much larger clone lies one nucleotide away. V and J are TRBV5-5 and TRBJ2-2, with 7 bases lining up with TRBD2. CDR1 and CDR2 (germline): SGHKS, YYEKEE (reference sequence). The J segment lost 6 bases and the V segment lost 4 bases, leaving 3 bases of the junction unmatched. This CDR3 is 13 amino acids long. CDR3: CASSPGLPGELFF. Here the CDR3 DNA reads TGTGCCAGCAGCCCGGGACTACCCGGGGAGCTGTTTTTT.

This clonotype was detected once. V is TRBV19 and J is TRBJ2-5, with TRBD2 identical over 7 bases. V lost 6 bases to trimming and J lost 4 bases; unmatched junction nucleotides: 2. Germline V gene lookup returns CDR1 LNHDA and CDR2 SQIVND (reference sequence). This CDR3 is built from 12 residues. CDR3 DNA sequence: TGTGCCAGTAGGGGAGGGGTAGAGACCCAGTACTTC. This codes for CASRGGVETQYF.

This clonotype was observed at least ten times. J is TRBJ1-6 and V is TRBV12-3 or TRBV12-4; 8 nucleotides line up with TRBD1. The CDR3 is 15 residues long. The trim removed 7 bases at V and 3 bases at J, leaving 5 bases unmatched. This CDR3 is CASTYGTGYNSPLHF. CDR3 sequence (DNA): TGTGCCAGCACCTATGGGACAGGCTATAATTCACCCCTCCACTTT.

The V and J genes are TRBV10-3 and TRBJ1-2; TRBD1 matches at 11 bases. Germline assignment: CDR1 ENHRY and CDR2 SYGVKD. With V trimmed by 10 bases and J by 6 bases, 10 bases remained unmatched. CDR3 length: 14 amino acids. The CDR3 nucleotides read TGTGCCACTGGACAGGGGGCACTATATAATGGCTACACCTTC. It specifies CATGQGALYNGYTF.

As concerns this clonotype: An end of the junction differs from the germline gene, which may be a read error. This chain uses TRBV7-9 with TRBJ2-3, with 8 positions matching TRBD2. Germline assignment: CDR1 SEHNR and CDR2 FQNEAQ (reference sequence). The CDR3 totals 14 residues. DNA of the CDR3: TGTGCCGGCAGCTTGCGGGAGGCGACAGATACGCAGTATTTT. Amino acid sequence: CAGSLREATDTQYF.

This clonotype was observed at least ten times. The rearrangement links TRBV20-1 to TRBJ2-3; 14 bases are a match to TRBD2. Germline values: CDR1 DFQATT, CDR2 SNEGSKA (reference sequence). J lost 9 bases, V lost 1 base, and 9 bases had no gene match. This CDR3 region has 16 residues. CDR3 coding DNA: TGCAGTGCTAGAGCGGGACTAGCGGGGGCCTACGCGACGCAGTATTTT. Protein product: CSARAGLAGAYATQYF.

This clonotype was observed at least ten times. The chain employs TRBV12-3 or TRBV12-4 and TRBJ2-2; 7 bases map to TRBD1. Trimming cost V 4 bases and J 4 bases; bases outside gene matches: 3. The CDR3 length is 14 residues. Written as DNA, the CDR3 is TGTGCCAGCAGTTCACAGGGGTTCACCGGGGAGCTGTTTTTT. Encoded protein: CASSSQGFTGELFF.